This TCR beta chain was sequenced for a study of cytomegalovirus exposure and HLA in healthy donors. Study as a whole: The platform used for the 95 to 150 validation repertoires matched that of the 666 first-cohort repertoires, a later analysis reported.

Clones were read by immunoSEQ multiplex PCR, and TCRdb kept only the in-frame ones, dropping some. The sample contains about 98,000 clones, about 90% of which appear only once. For this clone: Its specificity is unknown.

The CDR3 runs to 14 residues. Trimming removed 0 bases from V and 5 bases from J, with 11 bases in between. Germline V gene sequence: CDR1 SGHNT, CDR2 YYREEE (reference sequence). General study points: Associated with cytomegalovirus, according to the listing, were some 180 TCR beta chains. Specificity of a few CMV-associated chains for CMV antigens was verified in vitro. Most TCR sequences were rare, but some public TCRs occurred in many donors.

The chain recombines TRBV5-4 with TRBJ1-1; D is unresolved. What was sequenced was PBMCs. The receptor was derived from a man aged 18 to 29 in good health and CMV-seropositive. In nucleotides, the CDR3 is TGTGCCAGCAGCTTGGAGGAGTTAAGTACTGAAGCTTTCTTT. Translating it yields CASSLEELSTEAFF. The whole variable domain, filled in from reference TRBV5-4 and TRBJ1-1, reads ETGVTQSPTHLIKTRGQQVTLRCSSQSGHNTVSWYQQALGQGPQFIFQYYREEENGRGNFPPRFSGLQFPNYSSELNVNALELDDSALYLCASSLEELSTEAFFGQGTRLTVV.